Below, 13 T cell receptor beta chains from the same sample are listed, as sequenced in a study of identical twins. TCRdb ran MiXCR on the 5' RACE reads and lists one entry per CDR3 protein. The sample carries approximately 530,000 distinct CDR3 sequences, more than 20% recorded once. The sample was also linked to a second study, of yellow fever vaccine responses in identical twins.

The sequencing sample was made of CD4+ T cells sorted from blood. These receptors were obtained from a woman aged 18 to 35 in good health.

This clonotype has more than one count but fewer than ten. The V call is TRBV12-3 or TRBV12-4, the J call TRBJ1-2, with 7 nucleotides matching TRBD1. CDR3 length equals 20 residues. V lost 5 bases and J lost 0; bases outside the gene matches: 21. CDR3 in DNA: TGTGCCAGCAGTGCCCCCCACGGACAGGCGCGAAGAAGAGCTAACTATGGCTACACCTTC. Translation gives CASSAPHGQARRRANYGYTF.

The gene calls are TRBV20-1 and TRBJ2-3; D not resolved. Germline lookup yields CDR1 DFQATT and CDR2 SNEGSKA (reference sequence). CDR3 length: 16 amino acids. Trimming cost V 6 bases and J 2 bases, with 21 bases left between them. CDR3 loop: CSAPSRSRRYTDTQYF. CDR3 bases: TGCAGTGCACCAAGCCGGTCTCGGCGGTACACAGATACGCAGTATTTT.

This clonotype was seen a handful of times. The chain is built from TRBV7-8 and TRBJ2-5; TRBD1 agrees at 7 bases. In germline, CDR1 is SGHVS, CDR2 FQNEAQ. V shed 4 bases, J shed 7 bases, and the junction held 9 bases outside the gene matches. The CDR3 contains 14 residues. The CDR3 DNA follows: TGTGCCAGCAGCTCGGGACAGCCATCCGGGACCCAGTACTTC. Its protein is CASSSGQPSGTQYF.

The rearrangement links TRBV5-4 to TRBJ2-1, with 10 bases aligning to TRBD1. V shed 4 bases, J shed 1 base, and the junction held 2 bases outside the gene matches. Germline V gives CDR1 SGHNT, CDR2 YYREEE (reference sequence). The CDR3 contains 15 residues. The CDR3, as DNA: TGTGCCAGCAGCGAGGGACAGGGGTCCTACAATGAGCAGTTCTTC. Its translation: CASSEGQGSYNEQFF.

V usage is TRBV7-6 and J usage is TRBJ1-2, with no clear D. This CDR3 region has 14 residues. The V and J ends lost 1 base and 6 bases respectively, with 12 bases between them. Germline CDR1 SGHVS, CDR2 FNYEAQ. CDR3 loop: CASSLEPGANGYTF. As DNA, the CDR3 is TGTGCCAGCAGCTTAGAACCGGGAGCGAATGGCTACACCTTC.

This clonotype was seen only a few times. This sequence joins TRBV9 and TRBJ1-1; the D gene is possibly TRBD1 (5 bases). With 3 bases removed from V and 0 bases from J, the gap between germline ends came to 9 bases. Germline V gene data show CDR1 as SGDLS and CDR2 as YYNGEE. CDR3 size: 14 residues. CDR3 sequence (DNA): TGTGCCAGCAGCGAAGCGACAGTGAACACTGAAGCTTTCTTT. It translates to CASSEATVNTEAFF.

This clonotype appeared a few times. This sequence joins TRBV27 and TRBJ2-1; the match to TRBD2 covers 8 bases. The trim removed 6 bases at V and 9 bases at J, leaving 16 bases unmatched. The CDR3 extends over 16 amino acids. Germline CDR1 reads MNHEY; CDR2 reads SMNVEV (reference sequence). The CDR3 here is CASRRASGGIGSEQFF. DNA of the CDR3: TGTGCCAGCAGACGCGCCAGCGGGGGAATAGGTAGTGAGCAGTTCTTC.

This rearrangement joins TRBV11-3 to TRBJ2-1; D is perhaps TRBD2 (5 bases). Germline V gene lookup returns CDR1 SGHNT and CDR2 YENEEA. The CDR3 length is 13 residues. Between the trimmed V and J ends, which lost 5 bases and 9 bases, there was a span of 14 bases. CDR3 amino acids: CASSQAFAGEQFF. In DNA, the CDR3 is TGTGCCAGCAGCCAAGCTTTCGCGGGTGAGCAGTTCTTC. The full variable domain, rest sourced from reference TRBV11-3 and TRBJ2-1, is EAGVVQSPRYKIIEKKQPVAFWCNPISGHNTLYWYLQNLGQGPELLIRYENEEAVDDSQLPKDRFSAERLKGVDSTLKIQPAELGDSAVYLCASSQAFAGEQFFGPGTRLTVL.

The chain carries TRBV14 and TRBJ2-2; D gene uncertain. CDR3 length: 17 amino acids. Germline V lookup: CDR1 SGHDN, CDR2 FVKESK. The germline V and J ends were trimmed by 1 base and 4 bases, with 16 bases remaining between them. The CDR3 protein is CASSQGVLGRTTGELFF. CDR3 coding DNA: TGTGCCAGCAGCCAAGGTGTTCTCGGACGAACCACCGGGGAGCTGTTTTTT. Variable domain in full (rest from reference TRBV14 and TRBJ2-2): EAGVTQFPSHSVIEKGQTVTLRCDPISGHDNLYWYRRVMGKEIKFLLHFVKESKQDESGMPNNRFLAERTGGTYSTLKVQPAELEDSGVYFCASSQGVLGRTTGELFFGEGSRLTVL.

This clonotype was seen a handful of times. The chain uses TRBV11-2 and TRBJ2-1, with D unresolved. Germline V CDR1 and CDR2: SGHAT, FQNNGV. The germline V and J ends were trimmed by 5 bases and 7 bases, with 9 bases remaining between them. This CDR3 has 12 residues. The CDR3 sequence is CASSPVPNEQFF. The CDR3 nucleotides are TGTGCCAGCAGCCCCGTCCCAAATGAGCAGTTCTTC.

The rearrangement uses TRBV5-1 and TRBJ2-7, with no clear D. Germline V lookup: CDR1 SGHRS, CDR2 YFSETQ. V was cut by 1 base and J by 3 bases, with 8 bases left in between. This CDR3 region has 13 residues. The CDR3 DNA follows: TGCGCCAGCAGCTTGCCAGGACGCTACGAGCAGTACTTC. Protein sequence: CASSLPGRYEQYF.

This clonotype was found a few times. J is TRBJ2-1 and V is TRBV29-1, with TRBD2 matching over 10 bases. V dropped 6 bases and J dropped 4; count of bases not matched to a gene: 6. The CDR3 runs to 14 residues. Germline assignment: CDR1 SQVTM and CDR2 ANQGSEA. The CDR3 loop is CSVGLAGGYNEQFF. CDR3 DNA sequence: TGCAGCGTGGGATTAGCGGGGGGATACAATGAGCAGTTCTTC.

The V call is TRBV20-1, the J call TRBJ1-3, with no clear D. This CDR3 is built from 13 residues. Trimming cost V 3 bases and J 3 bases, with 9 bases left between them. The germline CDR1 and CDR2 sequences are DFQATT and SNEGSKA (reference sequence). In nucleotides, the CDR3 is TGCAGTGCTAGGGGTCAGAGTGGAAACACCATATATTTT. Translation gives CSARGQSGNTIYF.